This T cell receptor beta chain comes out of a study of cytomegalovirus exposure and HLA in healthy donors. Overall study results and limits: The authors later found HLA-associated TCR beta chains more clonally expanded than equally common others. Common viral pathogens seemed, in a later analysis, to connect with several of the most significant clusters.

The PCR was carried out with 60 Vbeta primers and 13 Jbeta primers. Only in-frame clones appear in the TCRdb table, and some are missing; sequencing was by immunoSEQ multiplex PCR. Its table lists roughly 70,000 clones. The length of the CDR3 is 14 residues. V lost 6 bases, J lost 6 bases, and 7 bases stayed unmatched. The V gene's germline CDR1 is SNHLY and CDR2 FYNNEI. Comment on this clone: Its antigen is not known.

The sample taken for sequencing was PBMCs. The TCR comes from a man aged 35-49 years in good health and CMV-seronegative. The rearrangement joins TRBV2 to TRBJ1-2; 10 bases are shared with TRBD1. CDR3 coding DNA: TGTGCCAGCAGATCGGGACAGGGGTTCCATGGCTACACCTTC. Its translation is CASRSGQGFHGYTF.